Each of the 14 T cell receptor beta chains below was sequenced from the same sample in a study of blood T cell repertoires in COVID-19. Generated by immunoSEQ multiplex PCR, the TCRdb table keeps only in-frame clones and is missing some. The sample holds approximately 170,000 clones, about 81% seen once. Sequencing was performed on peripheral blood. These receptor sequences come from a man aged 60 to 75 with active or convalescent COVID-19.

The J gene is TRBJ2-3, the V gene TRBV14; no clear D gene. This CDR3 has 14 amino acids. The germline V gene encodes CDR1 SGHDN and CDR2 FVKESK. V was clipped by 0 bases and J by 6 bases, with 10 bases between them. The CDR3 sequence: CASSQDRSRDTQYF. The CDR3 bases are TGTGCCAGCAGCCAAGATAGGTCCAGGGATACGCAGTATTTT.

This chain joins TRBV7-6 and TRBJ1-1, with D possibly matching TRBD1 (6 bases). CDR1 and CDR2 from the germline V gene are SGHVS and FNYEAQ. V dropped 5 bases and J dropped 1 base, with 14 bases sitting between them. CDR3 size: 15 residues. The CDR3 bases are TGTGCCAGCAGCCAGATGACAGGAGCGAACACTGAAGCTTTCTTT. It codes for CASSQMTGANTEAFF.

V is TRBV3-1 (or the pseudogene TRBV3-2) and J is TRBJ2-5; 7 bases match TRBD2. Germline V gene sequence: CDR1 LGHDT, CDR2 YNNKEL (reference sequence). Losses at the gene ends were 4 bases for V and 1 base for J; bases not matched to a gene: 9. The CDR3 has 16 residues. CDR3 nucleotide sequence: TGTGCCAGCAGCCCCAGGGACTACCAAATCCAAGAGACCCAGTACTTC. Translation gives CASSPRDYQIQETQYF.

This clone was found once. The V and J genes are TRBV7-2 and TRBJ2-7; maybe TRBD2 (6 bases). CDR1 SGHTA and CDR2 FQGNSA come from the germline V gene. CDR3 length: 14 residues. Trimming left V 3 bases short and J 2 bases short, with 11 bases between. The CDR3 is CASSFGGYPYEQYF. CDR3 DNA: TGTGCCAGCAGCTTTGGGGGGTACCCCTACGAGCAGTACTTC.

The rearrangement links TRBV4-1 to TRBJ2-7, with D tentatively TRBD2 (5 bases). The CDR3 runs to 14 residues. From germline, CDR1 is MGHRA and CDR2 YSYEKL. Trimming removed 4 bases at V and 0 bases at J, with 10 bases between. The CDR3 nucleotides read TGCGCCAGCAGCCTTAGCGCCAGCTCCTACGAGCAGTACTTC. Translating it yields CASSLSASSYEQYF.

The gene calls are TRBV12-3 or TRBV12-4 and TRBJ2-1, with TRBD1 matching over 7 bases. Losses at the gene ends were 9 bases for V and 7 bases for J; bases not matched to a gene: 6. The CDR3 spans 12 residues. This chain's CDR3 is CASKGARNEQFF. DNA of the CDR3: TGTGCCAGTAAGGGGGCGCGGAATGAGCAGTTCTTC.

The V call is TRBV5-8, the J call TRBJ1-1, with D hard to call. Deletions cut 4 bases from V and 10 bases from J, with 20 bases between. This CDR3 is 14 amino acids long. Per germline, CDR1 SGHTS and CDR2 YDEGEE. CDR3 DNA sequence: TGTGCCAGCAGCGGAGGTGTTCGGGCCTCAGGAGCTTTCTTT. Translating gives CASSGGVRASGAFF.

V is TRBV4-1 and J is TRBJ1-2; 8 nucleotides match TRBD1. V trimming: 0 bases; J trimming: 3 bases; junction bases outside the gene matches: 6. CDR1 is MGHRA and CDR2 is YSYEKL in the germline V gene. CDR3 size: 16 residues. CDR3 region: CASSQDERQGYYGYTF. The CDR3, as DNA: TGCGCCAGCAGCCAAGACGAGAGACAGGGGTACTATGGCTACACCTTC.

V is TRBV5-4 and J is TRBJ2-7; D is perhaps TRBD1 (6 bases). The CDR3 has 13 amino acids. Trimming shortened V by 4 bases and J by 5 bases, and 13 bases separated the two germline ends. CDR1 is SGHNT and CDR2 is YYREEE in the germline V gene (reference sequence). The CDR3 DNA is TGTGCCAGCAGCCGGATACCAGGGGACGAGCAGTACTTC. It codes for CASSRIPGDEQYF.

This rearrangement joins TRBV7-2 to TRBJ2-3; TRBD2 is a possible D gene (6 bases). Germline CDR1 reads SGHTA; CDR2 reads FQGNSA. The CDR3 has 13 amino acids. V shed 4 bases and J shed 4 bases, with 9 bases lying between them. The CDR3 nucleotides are TGTGCCAGCAGCTCGACGGGAGCAGATACGCAGTATTTT. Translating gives CASSSTGADTQYF.

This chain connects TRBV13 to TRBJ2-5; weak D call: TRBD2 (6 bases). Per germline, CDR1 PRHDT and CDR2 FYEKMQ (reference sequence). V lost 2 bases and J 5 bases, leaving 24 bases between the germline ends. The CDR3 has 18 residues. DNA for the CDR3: TGTGCCAGCAGCTTATCCCCAGTTTCTAGCGAGAAGGTGGAGACCCAGTACTTC. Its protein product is CASSLSPVSSEKVETQYF.

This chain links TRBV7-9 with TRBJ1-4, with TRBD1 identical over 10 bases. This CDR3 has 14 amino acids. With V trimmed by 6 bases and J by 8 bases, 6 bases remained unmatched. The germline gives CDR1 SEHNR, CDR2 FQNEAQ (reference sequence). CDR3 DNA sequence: TGTGCCAGCAGGAAGGGACAGGGGCAAGAAAAACTGTTTTTT. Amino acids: CASRKGQGQEKLFF.

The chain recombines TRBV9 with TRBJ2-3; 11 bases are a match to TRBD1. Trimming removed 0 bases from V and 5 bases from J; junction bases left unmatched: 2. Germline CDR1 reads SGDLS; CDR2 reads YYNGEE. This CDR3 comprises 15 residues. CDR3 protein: CASSVEGQGVDTQYF. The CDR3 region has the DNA TGTGCCAGCAGCGTAGAGGGACAGGGGGTAGATACGCAGTATTTT.

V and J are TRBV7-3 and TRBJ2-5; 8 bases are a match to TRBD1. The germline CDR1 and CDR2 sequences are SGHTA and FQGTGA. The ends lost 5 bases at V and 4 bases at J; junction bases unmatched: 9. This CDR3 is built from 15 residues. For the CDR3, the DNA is TGTGCCAGCAGCCCCTACCCAGGGGGCGCAGAGACCCAGTACTTC. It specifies CASSPYPGGAETQYF.